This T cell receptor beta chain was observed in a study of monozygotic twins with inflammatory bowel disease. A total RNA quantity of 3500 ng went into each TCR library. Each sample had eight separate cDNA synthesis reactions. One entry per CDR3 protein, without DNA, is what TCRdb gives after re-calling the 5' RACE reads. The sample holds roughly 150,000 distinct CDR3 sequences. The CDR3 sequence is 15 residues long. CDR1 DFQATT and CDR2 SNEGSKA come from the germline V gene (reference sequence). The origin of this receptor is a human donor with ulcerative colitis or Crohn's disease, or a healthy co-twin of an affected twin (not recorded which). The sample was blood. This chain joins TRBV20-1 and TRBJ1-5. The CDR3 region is CSARENSLSNQPQHF.